This T cell receptor beta chain comes out of a study of T-cell reconstitution after alpha-beta-depleted transplantation in children. Molecular barcoding with unique molecular identifiers was used for the TCRbeta library. MiXCR, applied by TCRdb to the PCR reads, yields one record per CDR3 protein. The sample yields about 690,000 distinct CDR3 sequences, around 16% seen once. A few counts support this clonotype. This CDR3 spans 18 amino acids. Trimming left V 8 bases short and J 2 bases short, with 22 bases between. V and J are TRBV12-3 or TRBV12-4 and TRBJ1-6; unclear D gene. This clonotype originated in a human donor who donated a stem cell graft to a child with acute myeloid leukemia. The starting material was PBMCs from the stem cell graft donor, obtained from the stem cell graft. The CDR3 loop is CASVPDRLTETYNSPLHF. CDR3 coding DNA: TGTGCCAGCGTACCCGACCGTTTGACTGAAACCTATAATTCACCCCTCCACTTT.